These 32 T cell receptor beta chains originate from one sample sequenced in a study of OX40 agonist ivuxolimab in advanced cancers. Libraries were prepared through the immunoSEQ multiplex PCR assay. TCRdb mirrors the immuneACCESS table, restricted to in-frame sequences. Some clones are absent from its copies; in checked studies, under half trace to an unresolved V gene, and the reason for the others is unknown. This sample comprises 77,000 or so clones, around 92% of them detected only once. The top ten clonotypes cover about 0.54% of the sample. The input for sequencing was CD4+ or CD8+ T cells sorted from blood, taken in a trial of the OX40 agonist ivuxolimab. The receptors were gathered from an adult with an advanced solid tumor such as melanoma, head and neck, liver or kidney cancer.

The V call is TRBV5-8, the J call TRBJ1-2; 9 nucleotides agree with TRBD1. The CDR3 is 20 residues long. After removal of 1 base from V and 3 bases from J, the junction contained 19 bases not matched to a gene. CDR1 is SGHTS and CDR2 is YDEGEE in the germline V gene. The CDR3 DNA sequence: TGTGCCAGCAGCTTGAGGTTGGGCGGGACAGGGACCTATCGGGACTATGGCTACACCTTC. This gives the protein CASSLRLGGTGTYRDYGYTF.

The chain combines TRBV28 with TRBJ2-7, with TRBD1 matching 7 bases. Germline CDR1 is MDHEN and CDR2 is SYDVKM. The CDR3 runs 14 residues. J lost 4 bases, V lost 8 bases, and 11 bases had no gene match. The CDR3 is CASGTQGPRYEQYF. The CDR3 DNA is TGTGCCAGCGGGACACAGGGGCCCAGATACGAGCAGTACTTC.

The CDR3, as DNA: TGTGCCAGTAGTTCGGATACTCATAACTATGGCTACACCTTC. This codes for CASSSDTHNYGYTF. The chain joins TRBV19 to TRBJ1-2; D gene uncertain. Trimming stripped 5 bases from V and 1 base from J, with 11 bases between. In germline, CDR1 is LNHDA, CDR2 SQIVND (reference sequence). This CDR3 is built from 14 residues. The full variable domain, completed using reference TRBV19 and TRBJ1-2, is DGGITQSPKYLFRKEGQNVTLSCEQNLNHDAMYWYRQDPGQGLRLIYYSQIVNDFQKGDIAEGYSVSREKKESFPLTVTSAQKNPTAFYLCASSSDTHNYGYTFGSGTRLTVV.

The CDR3 DNA is TGTGCCAGCAGTGTTGACGGGAGGGCCAGAGCCTACAATGAGCAGTTCTTC. Its protein product is CASSVDGRARAYNEQFF. The V gene is TRBV6-1, the J gene TRBJ2-1; 8 bases agree with TRBD2. Germline trimming cut 4 bases from V and 2 bases from J; bases unmatched to any gene: 10. Germline V lookup: CDR1 MNHNS, CDR2 SASEGT. The CDR3 has 17 residues.

This chain links TRBV27 with TRBJ2-7; no definite D call. This CDR3 contains 13 residues. CDR1 MNHEY and CDR2 SMNVEV come from the germline V gene (reference sequence). V was trimmed by 4 bases and J by 4 bases, leaving 11 bases between them. The CDR3 region has the DNA TGTGCCAGCAGTTCAGGACGGGTATACGAGCAGTACTTC. Protein: CASSSGRVYEQYF.

The chain combines TRBV7-6 with TRBJ2-3; D not certain. The CDR3 covers 13 residues. Germline loops: CDR1 SGHVS, CDR2 FNYEAQ. With 5 bases removed from V and 4 bases from J, the gap between germline ends came to 10 bases. CDR3 region: CASSATRADTQYF. In DNA form, the CDR3 reads TGTGCCAGCAGCGCGACCCGGGCAGATACGCAGTATTTT.

The CDR3 region has the DNA TGTGCCATCAGCCTAGCGGTCGACTCCTACGAGCAGTACTTC. It translates to CAISLAVDSYEQYF. V gene TRBV10-3 combines with J gene TRBJ2-7, with 7 bases that match TRBD2. The germline V gene has CDR1 ENHRY and CDR2 SYGVKD. The ends lost 6 bases at V and 0 bases at J; junction bases unmatched: 5. The CDR3 spans 14 residues.

The chain joins TRBV5-1 to TRBJ1-1, with a possible D match to TRBD1 (6 bases). Trimming took off 1 base at V and 0 bases at J, with 16 bases between the two ends. Germline CDR1 is SGHRS and CDR2 is YFSETQ. CDR3 length: 17 amino acids. Written as DNA, the CDR3 is TGCGCCAGCAGCTTGCCCGTTGGGACAATCCTGAACACTGAAGCTTTCTTT. Translation gives CASSLPVGTILNTEAFF.

The chain joins TRBV28 to TRBJ1-2; 8 nucleotides agree with TRBD1. Losses at the gene ends were 6 bases for V and 6 bases for J; bases not matched to a gene: 9. From germline, CDR1 is MDHEN and CDR2 SYDVKM. This CDR3 has 14 residues. In nucleotides, the CDR3 is TGTGCCAGCAGCCGAACGGACAGGGTACATGGCTACACCTTC. Its translation is CASSRTDRVHGYTF.

J is TRBJ2-3 and V is TRBV7-2, with D tentatively TRBD1 or TRBD2 (5 bases each). Trimming pared 3 bases from V and 4 bases from J, leaving 11 bases between. This CDR3 is 14 amino acids long. Germline CDR1 SGHTA, CDR2 FQGNSA. As DNA, the CDR3 is TGTGCCAGCAGCTTTAACCGGGGCGCAGATACGCAGTATTTT. Amino acids: CASSFNRGADTQYF.

The chain uses TRBV6-5 and TRBJ2-7, with TRBD1 identical over 8 bases. The ends lost 2 bases at V and 5 bases at J; junction bases unmatched: 5. Per the germline V gene, CDR1 is MNHEY and CDR2 is SVGAGI. There are 14 residues in the CDR3. The CDR3 DNA is TGTGCCAGCAGTTACGAGGACAGGGACAACGAGCAGTACTTC. It codes for CASSYEDRDNEQYF.

The chain joins TRBV4-1 to TRBJ2-5; 10 bases map to TRBD1. With the DNA end fitting TRBJ2-7 better, the J assignment may be wrong. In germline, CDR1 is MGHRA, CDR2 YSYEKL. The CDR3 consists of 17 residues. The CDR3 bases are TGCGCCAGCAGCCATCCTTACCGGGACAGGGGCTTCTACGAGCAGTACTTC. Its translation: CASSHPYRDRGFYEQYF.

V usage is TRBV6-6 and J usage is TRBJ2-5; the D gene is possibly TRBD1 (5 bases). Trimming cost V 2 bases and J 2 bases, with 12 bases left between them. Germline loops: CDR1 MNHNY, CDR2 SVGAGI (reference sequence). This CDR3 region has 15 residues. The CDR3 sequence is CASSYGTGAQETQYF. For the CDR3, the DNA is TGTGCCAGCAGTTACGGAACAGGAGCTCAAGAGACCCAGTACTTC.

V is TRBV30 and J is TRBJ2-2, with 10 bases that match TRBD2. Losses at the gene ends were 4 bases for V and 4 bases for J; bases not matched to a gene: 3. Germline values: CDR1 GTSNPN, CDR2 SVGIG (reference sequence). This CDR3 is 14 amino acids long. The CDR3 here is CAWTGTSATGELFF. For the CDR3, the DNA is TGTGCCTGGACTGGGACTAGCGCCACCGGGGAGCTGTTTTTT.

The CDR3 sequence is CASSPQGIPLNTEAFF. The CDR3 nucleotides read TGTGCCAGCAGCCCCCAGGGGATACCATTGAACACTGAAGCTTTCTTT. V and J are TRBV5-4 and TRBJ1-1; D may be TRBD1 (6 bases). The V end was cut by 4 bases, the J end by 0 bases, with 16 bases between. Per germline, CDR1 SGHNT and CDR2 YYREEE (reference sequence). The CDR3 spans 16 residues.

The rearrangement joins TRBV9 to TRBJ2-1; perhaps D is TRBD1 or TRBD2 (5 bases each). V was clipped by 3 bases and J by 9 bases, with 13 bases between them. The CDR3 contains 13 residues. Germline V gene sequence: CDR1 SGDLS, CDR2 YYNGEE. The CDR3 DNA reads as TGTGCCAGCAGCGGGAAGCGAGGGACTGAGCAGTTCTTC. Protein product: CASSGKRGTEQFF.

V is TRBV4-1 and J is TRBJ2-6; weak D call: TRBD1 (7 bases). With 2 bases removed from V and 0 bases from J, the gap between germline ends came to 23 bases. This CDR3 comprises 21 residues. Germline V CDR1 and CDR2: MGHRA, YSYEKL. CDR3 region: CASSQLLLSTGRTSGANVLTF. CDR3 in DNA: TGCGCCAGCAGCCAACTTCTACTCTCGACAGGGAGGACCTCTGGGGCCAACGTCCTGACTTTC.

This rearrangement joins TRBV21-1 to TRBJ1-2. TRBV21-1 represents a pseudogene. The CDR3 consists of 15 residues. In DNA, the CDR3 is TGTGCCAGCAGACTAAAGGGGACGGGAAACTATGGCTACACCTTC. It translates to CASRLKGTGNYGYTF.

The chain links TRBV9 to TRBJ2-5; a possible D gene is TRBD2 (6 bases). Germline assignment: CDR1 SGDLS and CDR2 YYNGEE. With 4 bases removed from V and 1 base from J, the gap between germline ends came to 11 bases. CDR3 size: 14 residues. The CDR3 region has the DNA TGTGCCAGCAGCATCGGGACTTCCCAAGAGACCCAGTACTTC. It is translated as CASSIGTSQETQYF.

The J gene is TRBJ1-4, the V gene TRBV6-5; D is ambiguous. The germline CDR1 and CDR2 sequences are MNHEY and SVGAGI. The V and J ends lost 2 bases and 11 bases respectively, with 6 bases between them. CDR3 size: 11 residues. The CDR3 DNA is TGTGCCAGCAGTTACCAGGATAAACTGTTTTTT. Its translation: CASSYQDKLFF.

In this sample, this clone turned up once. V and J are TRBV28 and TRBJ2-3; D is unresolved. Trimming stripped 4 bases from V and 3 bases from J, with 11 bases between. The CDR3 length is 14 residues. From germline, CDR1 is MDHEN and CDR2 SYDVKM. The CDR3 DNA reads TGTGCCAGCAGTTCCTCCGAGATGACAGATACGCAGTATTTT. It is translated as CASSSSEMTDTQYF.

This rearrangement joins TRBV9 to TRBJ1-1; D perhaps matches TRBD1 (6 bases). V lost 0 bases, J lost 3 bases, and 9 bases lay in between. The CDR3 extends over 14 amino acids. Per germline, CDR1 SGDLS and CDR2 YYNGEE. Written as DNA, the CDR3 is TGTGCCAGCAGCGTAGGTCCAGGGGACACTGAAGCTTTCTTT. Amino acids: CASSVGPGDTEAFF.

The chain is built from TRBV5-1 and TRBJ2-2, with 7 bases that match TRBD1. The CDR3 loop spans 17 amino acids. Germline assignment: CDR1 SGHRS and CDR2 YFSETQ. Trimming at V came to 2 bases and at J to 0 bases, leaving 7 bases not matched to a gene. In nucleotides, the CDR3 is TGCGCCAGCAGCTTAGACACCGGGACAGCGAACACCGGGGAGCTGTTTTTT. Its protein is CASSLDTGTANTGELFF.

The gene calls are TRBV9 and TRBJ2-5, with unresolved D. CDR1 is SGDLS, CDR2 YYNGEE, per germline. V lost 0 bases, J lost 0 bases, and 9 bases lay in between. The CDR3 consists of 15 residues. This chain's CDR3 is CASSVDATHQETQYF. The CDR3 nucleotides read TGTGCCAGCAGCGTAGACGCGACACACCAAGAGACCCAGTACTTC.

The rearrangement joins TRBV19 to TRBJ1-1; TRBD1 might be the D (5 bases). Germline V gives CDR1 LNHDA, CDR2 SQIVND (reference sequence). This CDR3 is built from 14 residues. V was cut by 3 bases and J by 0 bases, with 8 bases left in between. CDR3 residues: CASSIDSLNTEAFF. CDR3 nucleotides: TGTGCCAGTAGTATCGACAGCCTGAACACTGAAGCTTTCTTT.

This chain joins TRBV9 and TRBJ2-3; D is possibly TRBD1 (6 bases). CDR1 is SGDLS and CDR2 is YYNGEE in the germline V gene. CDR3 length: 19 amino acids. The V end was cut by 4 bases, the J end by 2 bases, with 26 bases between. In DNA, the CDR3 is TGTGCCAGCAGCCGAGGACAGTCACCCTATCCCCTCAACACAGATACGCAGTATTTT. It encodes CASSRGQSPYPLNTDTQYF.

The V call is TRBV19, the J call TRBJ2-1; 7 nucleotides line up with TRBD2. The CDR3 is 17 residues long. V dropped 1 base and J dropped 0; count of bases not matched to a gene: 6. Germline loops: CDR1 LNHDA, CDR2 SQIVND (reference sequence). The DNA of the CDR3 is TGTGCCAGTAGTATAGCCTGGGGGGGTGTCTCCTACAATGAGCAGTTCTTC. It specifies CASSIAWGGVSYNEQFF. Based on the CDR3 plus reference TRBV19 and TRBJ2-1, the full variable domain is DGGITQSPKYLFRKEGQNVTLSCEQNLNHDAMYWYRQDPGQGLRLIYYSQIVNDFQKGDIAEGYSVSREKKESFPLTVTSAQKNPTAFYLCASSIAWGGVSYNEQFFGPGTRLTVL.

The chain couples TRBV9 to TRBJ2-2, with TRBD2 identical over 10 bases. Germline V gene sequence: CDR1 SGDLS, CDR2 YYNGEE. The CDR3 has 17 amino acids. V shed 0 bases, J shed 7 bases, and the junction held 9 bases outside the gene matches. The CDR3 reads CASSVASSGRAIGELFF. CDR3 DNA: TGTGCCAGCAGCGTAGCTTCCAGCGGGAGGGCCATCGGGGAGCTGTTTTTT. Combining the CDR3 with reference TRBV9 and TRBJ2-2 gives the whole variable domain DSGVTQTPKHLITATGQRVTLRCSPRSGDLSVYWYQQSLDQGLQFLIQYYNGEERAKGNILERFSAQQFPDLHSELNLSSLELGDSALYFCASSVASSGRAIGELFFGEGSRLTVL.

The chain joins TRBV15 to TRBJ1-3; possibly TRBD1 for D (5 bases). The CDR3 covers 16 residues. Per the germline V gene, CDR1 is LNHNV and CDR2 is YYDKDF (reference sequence). V dropped 6 bases and J dropped 0 bases, with 15 bases sitting between them. The CDR3 protein is CATSNNRIPSGNTIYF. The CDR3 DNA reads as TGTGCCACCAGTAACAACAGGATCCCCTCTGGAAACACCATATATTTT.

This chain links TRBV7-3 with TRBJ2-3; TRBD2 matches 14 bases. After removal of 5 bases from V and 8 bases from J, the junction contained 6 bases not matched to a gene. This CDR3 contains 15 residues. CDR1 is SGHTA and CDR2 is FQGTGA in the germline V gene. This CDR3 reads CASSPTGLAGATQYF. The CDR3 nucleotides are TGTGCCAGCAGCCCTACGGGACTAGCGGGAGCTACGCAGTATTTT.

This clone was seen a few times. The chain recombines TRBV30 with TRBJ1-1; no clear D gene. Germline CDR1 and CDR2: GTSNPN and SVGIG (reference sequence). The ends were cut back, 5 bases at V and 2 bases at J, with 6 bases in the middle. The CDR3 length is 11 residues. The CDR3 DNA is TGTGCCTGGGGCGGAAACACTGAAGCTTTCTTT. It yields the protein CAWGGNTEAFF.

This clone was seen just once. V usage is TRBV9 and J usage is TRBJ1-1; D call uncertain. V lost 9 bases and J lost 4, with 16 bases in between. The CDR3 contains 13 residues. Germline CDR1 and CDR2: SGDLS and YYNGEE. Here the CDR3 DNA reads TGTGCCACCTCCCTGGGCCCCGCCACTGAAGCTTTCTTT. Its translation is CATSLGPATEAFF. The whole variable domain, remainder taken from reference TRBV9 and TRBJ1-1, is DSGVTQTPKHLITATGQRVTLRCSPRSGDLSVYWYQQSLDQGLQFLIQYYNGEERAKGNILERFSAQQFPDLHSELNLSSLELGDSALYFCATSLGPATEAFFGQGTRLTVV.